The entry that follows covers one TCR beta chain sequence. The sort gate was single viable CD3+CD4+CD8-CD45RO+ cells for memory CD4+ T cells. This entry belongs to a study of memory CD4+ T cells and cytomegalovirus serostatus. On the study more broadly: Healthy Belgian adult donors included about nine CMV-positive and some 24 CMV-negative people.

The germline V gene has CDR1 SGHAT and CDR2 FQNNGV. After removal of 1 base from V and 6 bases from J, the junction contained 7 bases not matched to a gene. The CDR3 spans 15 residues. The method was immunoSEQ multiplex PCR; TCRdb's version includes in-frame clones alone and lacks a portion of them. In the table there are 60,000 to 70,000 clones, roughly three quarters of which are singletons. This rearrangement joins TRBV11-2 to TRBJ2-7, with 9 bases matching TRBD2. Source material: memory CD4+ T cells from blood. The receptor was isolated from an adult in good health and CMV-seropositive. The CDR3 sequence: CASSLGSGSAGEQYF. The CDR3 coding sequence is TGTGCCAGCAGCTTAGGTAGCGGGAGTGCTGGCGAGCAGTACTTC.